The clone carrying this T cell receptor (beta chain) was detected only a few times. The antigen remains unidentified. The data belong to a study of T-cell memory formation after mild COVID-19. The wider study: The two donors had largely donor-specific TCR clusters. General study points: Day 15 to 85 contractors were CD4/CD8 balanced; later expanders leaned CD4+. Those CD4+ clones that contracted were mainly in CM and EM (CD8+ ones in EMRA).

TCRdb fed the 5' RACE reads into MiXCR, producing one record per CDR3 protein. Of some 210,000 distinct CDR3 sequences detected, under 30% appear once; the ten largest clones hold about an eighth. CDR3 length equals 14 residues. Trimming took 2 bases from V and 0 from J, leaving 5 bases between them. The germline CDR1 and CDR2 sequences are SEHNR and FQNEAQ (reference sequence). The genes are TRBV7-9 and TRBJ2-1; D is ambiguous. Sequenced: PBMCs or a T cell subset sorted from them (not recorded which). The source is an adult woman who had mild COVID-19 (a few samples of this study predate the infection). Cell type and time point are not known. This CDR3 reads CASSLSFSYNEQFF. CDR3 nucleotides: TGTGCCAGCAGCTTATCCTTCTCCTACAATGAGCAGTTCTTC.